What follows are 30 T cell receptor beta chains derived from one specimen sequenced in a study of response to subunit inactivated influenza vaccine. TCRdb processed the RT-PCR reads anew with MiXCR; each CDR3 protein has one entry. Among 540,000 or so distinct CDR3 sequences listed, 10% to 15% were seen once. Sequencing used PBMCs from blood, obtained 35 to 45 days after vaccination. The receptors were gathered from a man in his fifties or sixties who received an inactivated influenza vaccine.

This rearrangement joins TRBV12-3 or TRBV12-4 to TRBJ1-1; D unresolved. This CDR3 has 12 amino acids. V was cut by 3 bases and J by 6 bases, with 8 bases left in between. The CDR3 loop reads CASSFSAAEAFF. The CDR3 nucleotides read TGTGCCAGCAGTTTTTCAGCGGCTGAAGCTTTCTTT.

This clonotype was observed a few times. Here the CDR3 reads CASSSRVHTYNEQFF. The CDR3 region has the DNA TGTGCCAGTAGCAGTAGAGTACATACTTACAATGAGCAGTTCTTC. The chain carries TRBV19 and TRBJ2-1; D is uncertain. CDR1 and CDR2 (germline): LNHDA, SQIVND (reference sequence). The V end lost 6 bases, the J end lost 4 bases, and 16 bases lay between the germline ends. The CDR3 runs to 15 residues.

The table lists this clonotype with many counts. The genes are TRBV12-3 or TRBV12-4 and TRBJ2-7; 10 nucleotides line up with TRBD1. The CDR3 extends over 14 amino acids. V trimming: 5 bases; J trimming: 6 bases; junction bases outside the gene matches: 7. The CDR3 loop is CASSIRTGGGEQYF. The CDR3 region has the DNA TGTGCCAGCAGTATCAGGACAGGGGGTGGCGAGCAGTACTTC.

The rearrangement links TRBV27 to TRBJ2-5; the D is unclear. This CDR3 spans 15 amino acids. Germline values: CDR1 MNHEY, CDR2 SMNVEV (reference sequence). Between the trimmed V and J ends, which lost 0 bases and 5 bases, there was a span of 13 bases. CDR3 protein: CASSLSLRNRETQYF. The CDR3 DNA follows: TGTGCCAGCAGTTTATCCCTACGGAACCGGGAGACCCAGTACTTC.

This clonotype has only a few counts. The chain couples TRBV5-5 to TRBJ2-5; D may be TRBD2 (5 bases). Trimming pared 0 bases from V and 2 bases from J, leaving 11 bases between. Germline CDR1 is SGHKS and CDR2 is YYEKEE (reference sequence). The CDR3 totals 15 residues. The CDR3 DNA follows: TGTGCCAGCAGCTTGGTGTTGAGGGCTCAAGAGACCCAGTACTTC. Translation gives CASSLVLRAQETQYF.

In this sample, this clonotype turned up a few times. V is TRBV12-3 or TRBV12-4 and J is TRBJ1-2; D possibly corresponds to TRBD1 (5 bases). V lost 7 bases to trimming and J lost 7 bases, with 19 bases between them. CDR3 length: 14 residues. CDR3 bases: TGTGCCAGCATATTGTTCGGGACGGGAAGTGGCTACACCTTC. This encodes CASILFGTGSGYTF.

This clonotype was seen more than once but under ten times. V and J are TRBV12-3 or TRBV12-4 and TRBJ1-6; TRBD1 might be the D (6 bases). The CDR3 covers 14 residues. V dropped 8 bases and J dropped 11 bases, with 19 bases sitting between them. CDR3 sequence reads: CASSRRQGRTPLHF. CDR3 in DNA: TGTGCCAGCTCAAGAAGGCAGGGGCGGACACCCCTCCACTTT.

J is TRBJ1-1 and V is TRBV25-1; D remains ambiguous. From germline, CDR1 is MGHDK and CDR2 SYGVNS. There are 13 residues in the CDR3. Deletions cut 6 bases from V and 3 bases from J, with 11 bases between. CDR3 amino acids: CASRRVRDTEAFF. Here the CDR3 DNA reads TGTGCCAGCAGAAGGGTACGGGACACTGAAGCTTTCTTT.

V gene TRBV10-3 combines with J gene TRBJ1-6; D gene uncertain. CDR1 and CDR2 (germline): ENHRY, SYGVKD. The CDR3 sequence is 18 residues long. V was trimmed by 0 bases and J by 0 bases, leaving 12 bases between them. The CDR3 DNA sequence: TGTGCCATCAGTGAGTCGGGCAGCTCGAGCTCCTATAATTCACCCCTCCACTTT. Amino acids: CAISESGSSSSYNSPLHF.

This chain uses TRBV11-2 with TRBJ2-5; 9 bases are a match to TRBD1. The germline gives CDR1 SGHAT, CDR2 FQNNGV. V shed 6 bases, J shed 2 bases, and the junction held 16 bases outside the gene matches. This CDR3 spans 18 amino acids. CDR3 in amino acids: CASRSPGTGRGGQETQYF. CDR3 in DNA: TGTGCCAGCAGGAGCCCCGGGACAGGGAGAGGAGGACAAGAGACCCAGTACTTC.

The rearrangement links TRBV4-2 to TRBJ2-2, with TRBD1 matching over 7 bases. This CDR3 contains 14 residues. Germline CDR1 LGHNA, CDR2 YNFKEQ. V lost 3 bases to trimming and J lost 6 bases; unmatched junction nucleotides: 4. The CDR3 sequence: CASSHSTGPGELFF. In DNA form, the CDR3 reads TGTGCCAGCAGCCACTCGACAGGGCCCGGGGAGCTGTTTTTT.

The V gene is TRBV28, the J gene TRBJ2-7; 11 bases map to TRBD2. The CDR3 runs to 15 residues. V lost 7 bases, J lost 1 base, and 6 bases stayed unmatched. Germline V gene sequence: CDR1 MDHEN, CDR2 SYDVKM. CDR3 region: CASTSLAGGSYEQYF. The DNA for the CDR3 is TGTGCCAGCACCTCCCTAGCGGGAGGTTCCTACGAGCAGTACTTC.

This clonotype was counted ten times or more. The chain employs TRBV29-1 and TRBJ1-3, with a weak D call TRBD1 (5 bases). V lost 6 bases and J lost 2, with 11 bases in between. This CDR3 region has 13 residues. Germline CDR1 SQVTM, CDR2 ANQGSEA. The CDR3 DNA reads as TGCAGCGTGTGGGGCCGGCCTGGAAACACCATATATTTT. Translating gives CSVWGRPGNTIYF.

There are many counts of this clonotype. The chain joins TRBV29-1 to TRBJ2-7, with 7 bases identical to TRBD2. The J segment lost 0 bases and the V segment lost 5 bases, leaving 4 bases of the junction unmatched. The CDR3 is 13 amino acids. Per germline, CDR1 SQVTM and CDR2 ANQGSEA. CDR3 coding DNA: TGCAGCGTTAGAGGGAGGGACTCCTACGAGCAGTACTTC. Protein: CSVRGRDSYEQYF.

This clonotype appeared a few times. The gene calls are TRBV5-6 and TRBJ2-1; TRBD1 agrees at 9 bases. Trimming at V came to 0 bases and at J to 4 bases, leaving 8 bases not matched to a gene. This CDR3 is 17 amino acids long. Germline V gene data show CDR1 as SGHDT and CDR2 as YYEEEE. In DNA form, the CDR3 reads TGTGCCAGCAGCTTGGGTGGTTTGGGACAGGGATACAATGAGCAGTTCTTC. Its protein product is CASSLGGLGQGYNEQFF.

The genes are TRBV5-1 and TRBJ2-2, with D uncertain. V lost 4 bases to trimming and J lost 6 bases, with 10 bases between them. The CDR3 has 13 amino acids. CDR1 and CDR2 (germline): SGHRS, YFSETQ. CDR3 protein: CASSPGSAGELFF. The DNA of the CDR3 is TGCGCCAGCAGCCCTGGGTCCGCCGGGGAGCTGTTTTTT.

The chain is built from TRBV20-1 and TRBJ2-5; 14 nucleotides agree with TRBD2. The CDR3 runs 15 residues. Germline CDR1 and CDR2: DFQATT and SNEGSKA (reference sequence). J gave up 5 bases and V 5 bases, and 7 bases lay outside the gene matches. CDR3 nucleotides: TGCAGTGCTTCGGGACTAGCGGGAGTAACGGAGACCCAGTACTTC. Residues: CSASGLAGVTETQYF.

Only a few counts were recorded for this clonotype. This chain connects TRBV12-3 or TRBV12-4 to TRBJ2-3, with TRBD2 identical over 9 bases. CDR3 length: 16 amino acids. Trimming at V came to 6 bases and at J to 4 bases, leaving 11 bases not matched to a gene. CDR3: CASSPAGRGGADTQYF. The CDR3 DNA sequence: TGTGCCAGCAGCCCGGCAGGGCGGGGGGGCGCAGATACGCAGTATTTT.

The sample holds a few counts of this clonotype. The rearrangement links TRBV7-2 to TRBJ2-3; 9 bases are shared with TRBD2. The CDR3 runs to 17 residues. Germline V lookup: CDR1 SGHTA, CDR2 FQGNSA. J was trimmed by 6 bases and V by 2 bases; bases with no gene match: 12. CDR3 in amino acids: CASSLIGLLAGPDTQYF. The CDR3 region has the DNA TGTGCCAGCAGCTTAATCGGCTTGCTAGCGGGGCCTGATACGCAGTATTTT.

This clonotype was detected only a few times. This chain uses TRBV28 with TRBJ2-1, with D possibly TRBD1 on 5 matching bases. CDR1 and CDR2 (germline): MDHEN, SYDVKM. Trimming removed 3 bases from V and 8 bases from J, with 11 bases in between. The CDR3 covers 13 residues. This chain's CDR3 is CASSLFRVDEQFF. CDR3 sequence (DNA): TGTGCCAGCAGTTTGTTCAGGGTGGATGAGCAGTTCTTC. Full variable domain (missing parts from reference TRBV28 and TRBJ2-1): DVKVTQSSRYLVKRTGEKVFLECVQDMDHENMFWYRQDPGLGLRLIYFSYDVKMKEKGDIPEGYSVSREKKERFSLILESASTNQTSMYLCASSLFRVDEQFFGPGTRLTVL.

This clonotype was seen a few times. The J gene is TRBJ2-7, the V gene TRBV20-1; 8 positions match TRBD1. The CDR3 spans 17 residues. The V and J ends lost 1 base and 0 bases, in that order; junction bases with no gene match: 11. Germline-derived CDR1 and CDR2 are DFQATT and SNEGSKA (reference sequence). Written as DNA, the CDR3 is TGCAGTGCTAGAGGGCCCCTGGACAGGGCGAGCTCCTACGAGCAGTACTTC. This codes for CSARGPLDRASSYEQYF.

This rearrangement joins TRBV10-3 to TRBJ2-7; possible D gene TRBD2, 6 bases. Trimming stripped 6 bases from V and 3 bases from J, with 12 bases between. The CDR3 is 13 amino acids. Germline-derived CDR1 and CDR2 are ENHRY and SYGVKD. The CDR3 protein is CAISAGRLYEQYF. CDR3 coding DNA: TGTGCCATCAGCGCGGGACGGCTCTACGAGCAGTACTTC.

The rearrangement links TRBV7-2 to TRBJ2-7; D call uncertain. Germline CDR1 is SGHTA and CDR2 is FQGNSA. V was shortened by 5 bases and J by 2 bases, with 10 bases between the two germline ends. This CDR3 is 13 amino acids long. The CDR3 DNA reads TGTGCCAGCAGCCCCTGGTCCGCCTACGAGCAGTACTTC. Translation gives CASSPWSAYEQYF. The complete variable domain, with remaining parts taken from reference TRBV7-2 and TRBJ2-7, reads GAGVSQSPSNKVTEKGKDVELRCDPISGHTALYWYRQSLGQGLEFLIYFQGNSAPDKSGLPSDRFSAERTGGSVSTLTIQRTQQEDSAVYLCASSPWSAYEQYFGPGTRLTVT.

To note about this clonotype: A clone one base away is much larger, so this may be a read error. The rearrangement uses TRBV18 and TRBJ2-1; D is ambiguous. This CDR3 spans 12 amino acids. Germline loops: CDR1 KGHSH, CDR2 LQKENI. The CDR3 DNA sequence: TGTGCCAGCTCACCGCAGAACAATGACCAGTTCTTC. Translating gives CASSPQNNDQFF.

This clonotype was observed a handful of times. The CDR3 DNA reads TGTGCCAGCAGCTTCGGACAGGGGGGGAATACGCAGTATTTT. This gives the protein CASSFGQGGNTQYF. The chain employs TRBV7-2 and TRBJ2-3; 10 bases are shared with TRBD1. The CDR3 is 14 residues long. The V gene end was trimmed by 3 bases and the J gene end by 7 bases; junction bases not matched to a gene: 4. The V gene's germline CDR1 is SGHTA and CDR2 FQGNSA.

This clonotype occurred a few times. V gene TRBV27 combines with J gene TRBJ1-2; D is ambiguous. The CDR3 consists of 15 residues. Trimming shortened V by 3 bases and J by 0 bases, and 11 bases separated the two germline ends. CDR1 MNHEY and CDR2 SMNVEV come from the germline V gene (reference sequence). DNA for the CDR3: TGTGCCAGCAGTTTCGGAGGCGCTCCTAACTATGGCTACACCTTC. This translates into CASSFGGAPNYGYTF.

This clonotype was detected only a few times. The CDR3 region has the DNA TGTGCCAGCAGCGATCTCGAACAGGGGGGCGAGCAGTACTTC. It is translated as CASSDLEQGGEQYF. V is TRBV7-9 and J is TRBJ2-7; 8 positions match TRBD1. There are 14 residues in the CDR3. V lost 5 bases and J lost 6; bases outside the gene matches: 9. CDR1 is SEHNR and CDR2 is FQNEAQ in the germline V gene (reference sequence).

This clonotype was found many times. The V gene is TRBV20-1, the J gene TRBJ1-2; tentatively, D is TRBD1 (6 bases). V lost 1 base to trimming and J lost 8 bases, with 14 bases between them. Germline V gene sequence: CDR1 DFQATT, CDR2 SNEGSKA (reference sequence). The CDR3 spans 13 residues. This CDR3 reads CSARVDSLRGYTF. For the CDR3, the DNA is TGCAGTGCTAGAGTGGACAGCCTTAGAGGCTACACCTTC.

This chain links TRBV12-3 or TRBV12-4 with TRBJ2-5, with a possible D match to TRBD2 (6 bases). The CDR3 has 15 amino acids. V shed 4 bases and J shed 3 bases, with 15 bases lying between them. The CDR3, as DNA: TGTGCCAGCAGTTCGGGAACTAGCAGTAAAGAGACCCAGTACTTC. Its protein is CASSSGTSSKETQYF.

The V gene is TRBV28, the J gene TRBJ2-1, with D unclear. Germline V gives CDR1 MDHEN, CDR2 SYDVKM. Between the trimmed V and J ends, which lost 3 bases and 7 bases, there was a span of 16 bases. The CDR3 loop spans 15 amino acids. The CDR3 is CASSLGSRHRNEQFF. The CDR3 coding sequence is TGTGCCAGCAGTTTGGGGTCTAGGCATAGGAATGAGCAGTTCTTC.